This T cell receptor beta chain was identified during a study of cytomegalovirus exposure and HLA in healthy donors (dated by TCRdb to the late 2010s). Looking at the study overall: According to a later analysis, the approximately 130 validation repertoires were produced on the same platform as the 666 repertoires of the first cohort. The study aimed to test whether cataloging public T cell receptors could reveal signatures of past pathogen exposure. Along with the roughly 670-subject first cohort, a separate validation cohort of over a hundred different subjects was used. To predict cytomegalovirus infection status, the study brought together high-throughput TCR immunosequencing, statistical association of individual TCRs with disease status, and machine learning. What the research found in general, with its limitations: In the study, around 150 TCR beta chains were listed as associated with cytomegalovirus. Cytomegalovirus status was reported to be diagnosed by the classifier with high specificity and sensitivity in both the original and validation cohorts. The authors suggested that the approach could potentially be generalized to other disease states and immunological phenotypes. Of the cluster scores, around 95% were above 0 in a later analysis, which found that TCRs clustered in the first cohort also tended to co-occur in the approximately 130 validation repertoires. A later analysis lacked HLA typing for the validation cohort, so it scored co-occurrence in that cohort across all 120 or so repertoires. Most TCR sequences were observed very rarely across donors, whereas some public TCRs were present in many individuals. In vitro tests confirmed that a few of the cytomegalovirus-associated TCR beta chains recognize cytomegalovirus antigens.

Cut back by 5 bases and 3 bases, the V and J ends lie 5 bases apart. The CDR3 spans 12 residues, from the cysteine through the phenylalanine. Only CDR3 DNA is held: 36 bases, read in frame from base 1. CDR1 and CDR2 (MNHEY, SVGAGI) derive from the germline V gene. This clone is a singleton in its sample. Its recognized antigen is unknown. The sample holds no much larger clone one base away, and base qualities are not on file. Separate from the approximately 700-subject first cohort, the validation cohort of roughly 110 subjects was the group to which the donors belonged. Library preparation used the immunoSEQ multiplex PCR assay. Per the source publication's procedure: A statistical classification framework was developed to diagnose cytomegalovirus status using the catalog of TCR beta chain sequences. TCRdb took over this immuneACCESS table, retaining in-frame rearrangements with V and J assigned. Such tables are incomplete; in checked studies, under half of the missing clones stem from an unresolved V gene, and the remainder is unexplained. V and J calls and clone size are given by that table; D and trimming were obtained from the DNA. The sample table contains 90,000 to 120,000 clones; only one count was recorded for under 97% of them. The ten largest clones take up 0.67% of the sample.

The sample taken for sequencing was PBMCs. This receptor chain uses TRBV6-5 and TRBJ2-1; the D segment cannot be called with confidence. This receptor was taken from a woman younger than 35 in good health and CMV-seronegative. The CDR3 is CASSQIYNEQFF. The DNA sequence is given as TGTGCCAGCAGTCAAATCTACAATGAGCAGTTCTTC.